This T cell receptor beta chain stems from a study of chemoradiotherapy in HPV16-positive cancers. Some clones are missing from TCRdb's copy, which holds only in-frame ones; the method was immunoSEQ multiplex PCR. The top ten hold more than 4.5% of the sample, which has roughly 6,800 clones, about two thirds seen once. The CDR3 spans 17 residues. Sequenced here: tumor tissue, sampled from a patient who underwent chemoradiotherapy. This receptor was identified in a human donor with HPV-associated anogenital cancer. The rearrangement links TRBV21-1 to TRBJ2-7. TRBV21-1 represents a pseudogene. CDR3 coding DNA: TGTGCCAGCAGCAAAGCGGGAAGCCCGAAAATAGGCTACGAGCAGTACTTC. As protein: CASSKAGSPKIGYEQYF.